This T cell receptor beta chain stems from a study of blood T cell repertoires in COVID-19. Assay used: immunoSEQ multiplex PCR; TCRdb lists only in-frame clones, some missing. The sample includes about 270,000 clones, roughly 84% of them seen just once. The CDR3 contains 14 residues. V was pared by 0 bases and J by 1 base, with 6 bases between. The V gene's germline CDR1 is LGHNA and CDR2 YSLEER. The chain combines TRBV4-3 with TRBJ2-5; D gene unclear. Sequenced material: peripheral blood. The sequence derives from a woman younger than 30 with acute or convalescent COVID-19. The chain's CDR3 is CASSQEISQETQYF. The DNA for the CDR3 is TGCGCCAGCAGCCAAGAAATATCCCAAGAGACCCAGTACTTC.